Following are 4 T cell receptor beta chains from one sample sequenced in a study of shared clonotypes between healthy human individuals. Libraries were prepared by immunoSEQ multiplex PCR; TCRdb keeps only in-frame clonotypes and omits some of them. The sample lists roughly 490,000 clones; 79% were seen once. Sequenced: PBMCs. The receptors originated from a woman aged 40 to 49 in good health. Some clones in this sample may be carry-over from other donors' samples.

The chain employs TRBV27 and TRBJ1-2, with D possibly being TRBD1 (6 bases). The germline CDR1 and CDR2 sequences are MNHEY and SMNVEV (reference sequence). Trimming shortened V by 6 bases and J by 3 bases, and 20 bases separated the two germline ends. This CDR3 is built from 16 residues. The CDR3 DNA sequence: TGTGCCAGCAGCCCAACAGGGTACATTCCGTACTATGGCTACACCTTC. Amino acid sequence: CASSPTGYIPYYGYTF.

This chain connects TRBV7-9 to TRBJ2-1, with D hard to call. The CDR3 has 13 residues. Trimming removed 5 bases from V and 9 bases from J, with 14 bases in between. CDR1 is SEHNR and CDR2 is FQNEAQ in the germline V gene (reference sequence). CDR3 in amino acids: CASSPVELSEQFF. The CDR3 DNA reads TGTGCCAGCAGCCCCGTCGAGCTTAGTGAGCAGTTCTTC.

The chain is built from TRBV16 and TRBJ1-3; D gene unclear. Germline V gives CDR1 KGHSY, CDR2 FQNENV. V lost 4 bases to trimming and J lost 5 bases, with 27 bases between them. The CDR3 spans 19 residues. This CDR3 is CASSREIVRTELRRNTIYF. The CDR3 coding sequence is TGTGCCAGCAGCCGAGAAATTGTCAGGACGGAACTCAGAAGAAACACCATATATTTT.

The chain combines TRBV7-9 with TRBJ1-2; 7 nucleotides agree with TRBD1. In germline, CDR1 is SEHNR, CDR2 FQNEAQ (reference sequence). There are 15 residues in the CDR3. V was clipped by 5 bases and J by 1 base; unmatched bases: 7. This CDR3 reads CASSGSGQINYGYTF. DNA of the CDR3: TGTGCCAGCAGCGGATCGGGACAGATTAACTATGGCTACACCTTC.